The T cell receptor (beta chain) under discussion was sequenced for a study of T cells after yellow fever vaccination. Overall study results and limits: On re-exposure, the response was weaker but peaked faster, at day 5 versus 15. Abundant clonotypes from the bulk population could have been carried over as contaminants into FACS-sorted repertoires.

TCRdb independently ran MiXCR on the 5' RACE reads; one entry per CDR3 protein. The sample holds around 320,000 distinct CDR3 sequences, 3.5% to 4.5% seen once. As concerns this clonotype: What it binds is unknown.

Trimming cost V 3 bases and J 0 bases, with 17 bases left between them. In germline, CDR1 is SGHTA, CDR2 FQGNSA. The CDR3 has 18 residues. The chain is built from TRBV7-2 and TRBJ2-2, with D tentatively TRBD1 or TRBD2 (5 bases each). The sample consisted of PBMCs, taken 15 days after the yellow fever booster vaccination. The clonotype was recovered from a man aged 18 to 30 who received the YFV17D yellow fever vaccine. CDR3 region: CASSLGFWGSANTGELFF. Here the CDR3 DNA reads TGTGCCAGCAGCTTGGGATTCTGGGGGAGCGCGAACACCGGGGAGCTGTTTTTT.